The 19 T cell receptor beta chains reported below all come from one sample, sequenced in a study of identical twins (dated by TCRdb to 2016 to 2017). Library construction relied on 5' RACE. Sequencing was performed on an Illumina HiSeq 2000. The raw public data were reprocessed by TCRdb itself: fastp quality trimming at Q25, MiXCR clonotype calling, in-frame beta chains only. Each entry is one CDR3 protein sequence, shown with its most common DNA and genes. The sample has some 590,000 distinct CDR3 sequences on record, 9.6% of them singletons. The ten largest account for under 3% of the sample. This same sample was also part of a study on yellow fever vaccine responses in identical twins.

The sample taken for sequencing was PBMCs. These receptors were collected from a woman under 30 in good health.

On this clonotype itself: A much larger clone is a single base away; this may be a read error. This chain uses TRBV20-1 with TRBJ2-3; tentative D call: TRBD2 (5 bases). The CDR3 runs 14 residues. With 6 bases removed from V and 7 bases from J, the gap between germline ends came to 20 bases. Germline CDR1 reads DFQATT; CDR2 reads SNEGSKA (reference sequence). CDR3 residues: CSAPPPTNRHTQYF. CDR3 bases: TGCAGTGCCCCTCCCCCGACTAATAGGCATACGCAGTATTTT.

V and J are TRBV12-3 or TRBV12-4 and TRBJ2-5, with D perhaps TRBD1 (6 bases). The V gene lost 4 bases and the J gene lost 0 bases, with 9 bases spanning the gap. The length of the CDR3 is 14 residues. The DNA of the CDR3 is TGTGCCAGCAGTTGGCAGGGGTACCAAGAGACCCAGTACTTC. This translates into CASSWQGYQETQYF.

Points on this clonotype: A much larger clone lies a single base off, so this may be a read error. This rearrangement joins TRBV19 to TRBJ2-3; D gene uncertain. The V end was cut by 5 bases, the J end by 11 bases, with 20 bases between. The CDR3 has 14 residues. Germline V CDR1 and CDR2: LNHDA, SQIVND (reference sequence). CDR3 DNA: TGTGCCAGTAGTTCAGGAGCCTCAGTAAAGGTGCAGTATTTT. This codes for CASSSGASVKVQYF.

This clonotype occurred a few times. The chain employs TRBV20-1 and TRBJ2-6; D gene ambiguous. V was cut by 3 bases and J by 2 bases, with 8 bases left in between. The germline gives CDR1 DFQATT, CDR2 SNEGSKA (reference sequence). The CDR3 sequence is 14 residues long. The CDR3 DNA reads TGCAGTGCTAGGTCGGTTGCTGGGGCCAACGTCCTGACTTTC. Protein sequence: CSARSVAGANVLTF.

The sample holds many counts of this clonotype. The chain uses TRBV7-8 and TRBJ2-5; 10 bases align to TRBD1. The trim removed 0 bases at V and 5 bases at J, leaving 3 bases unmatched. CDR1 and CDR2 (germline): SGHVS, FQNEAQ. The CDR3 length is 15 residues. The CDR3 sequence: CASSLADRGRETQYF. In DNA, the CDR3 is TGTGCCAGCAGCTTAGCTGACAGGGGGCGGGAGACCCAGTACTTC.

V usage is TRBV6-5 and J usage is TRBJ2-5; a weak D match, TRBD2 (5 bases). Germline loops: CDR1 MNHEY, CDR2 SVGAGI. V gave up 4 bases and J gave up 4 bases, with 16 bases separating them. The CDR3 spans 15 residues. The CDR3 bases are TGTGCCAGCAGTTCCCGCCCTCGGGGTTTAGAGACCCAGTACTTC. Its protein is CASSSRPRGLETQYF.

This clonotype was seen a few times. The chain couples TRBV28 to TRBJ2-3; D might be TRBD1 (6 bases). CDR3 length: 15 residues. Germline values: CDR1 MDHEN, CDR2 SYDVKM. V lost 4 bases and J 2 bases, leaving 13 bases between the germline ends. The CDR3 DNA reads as TGTGCCAGCAGTTCCGGCTGGGACACCACAGATACGCAGTATTTT. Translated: CASSSGWDTTDTQYF.

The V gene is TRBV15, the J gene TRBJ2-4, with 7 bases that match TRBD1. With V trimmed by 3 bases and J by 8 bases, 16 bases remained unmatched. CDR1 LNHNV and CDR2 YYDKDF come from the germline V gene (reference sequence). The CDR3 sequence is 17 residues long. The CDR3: CATSRDRGQGVYDIQYF. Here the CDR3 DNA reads TGTGCCACCAGCAGGGACCGGGGCCAGGGGGTTTACGACATTCAGTACTTC.

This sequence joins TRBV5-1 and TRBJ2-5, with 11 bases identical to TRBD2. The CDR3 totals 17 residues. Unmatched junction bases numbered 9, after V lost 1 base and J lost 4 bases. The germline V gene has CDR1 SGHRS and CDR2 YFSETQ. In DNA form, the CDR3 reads TGCGCCAGCAGCTTGCCGGTAGCGGGAGGGCCCGGAGAGACCCAGTACTTC. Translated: CASSLPVAGGPGETQYF.

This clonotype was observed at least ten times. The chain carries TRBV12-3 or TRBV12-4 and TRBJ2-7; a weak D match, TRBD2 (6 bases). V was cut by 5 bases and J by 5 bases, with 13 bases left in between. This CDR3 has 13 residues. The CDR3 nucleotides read TGTGCCAGCAGTCCACCGACTAGTGACGAGCAGTACTTC. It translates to CASSPPTSDEQYF.

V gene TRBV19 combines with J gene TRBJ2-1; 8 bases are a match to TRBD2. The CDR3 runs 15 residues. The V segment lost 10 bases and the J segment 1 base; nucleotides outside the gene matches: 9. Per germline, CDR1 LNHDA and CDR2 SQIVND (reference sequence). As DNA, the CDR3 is TGTGCCACTCGCTGGCGGGAGGTTTCCTACAATGAGCAGTTCTTC. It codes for CATRWREVSYNEQFF.

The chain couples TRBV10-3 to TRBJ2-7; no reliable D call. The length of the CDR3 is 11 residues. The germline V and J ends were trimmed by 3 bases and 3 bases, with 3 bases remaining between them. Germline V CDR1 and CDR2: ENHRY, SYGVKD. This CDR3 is CAISDLYEQYF. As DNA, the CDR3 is TGTGCCATCAGTGACCTCTACGAGCAGTACTTC.

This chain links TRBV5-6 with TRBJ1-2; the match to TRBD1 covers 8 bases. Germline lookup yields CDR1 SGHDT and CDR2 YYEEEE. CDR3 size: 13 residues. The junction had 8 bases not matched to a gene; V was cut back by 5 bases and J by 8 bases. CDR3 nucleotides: TGTGCCAGCAGTATAGACAGGGGATCGGGCTACACCTTC. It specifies CASSIDRGSGYTF. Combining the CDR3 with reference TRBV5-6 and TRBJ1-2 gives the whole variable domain DAGVTQSPTHLIKTRGQQVTLRCSPKSGHDTVSWYQQALGQGPQFIFQYYEEEERQRGNFPDRFSGHQFPNYSSELNVNALLLGDSALYLCASSIDRGSGYTFGSGTRLTVV.

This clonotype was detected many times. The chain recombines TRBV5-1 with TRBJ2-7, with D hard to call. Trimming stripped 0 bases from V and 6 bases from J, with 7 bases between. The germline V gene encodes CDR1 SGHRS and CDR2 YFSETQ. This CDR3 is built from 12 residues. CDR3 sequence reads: CASSLGRTEQYF. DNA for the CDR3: TGCGCCAGCAGCTTGGGCAGGACCGAGCAGTACTTC.

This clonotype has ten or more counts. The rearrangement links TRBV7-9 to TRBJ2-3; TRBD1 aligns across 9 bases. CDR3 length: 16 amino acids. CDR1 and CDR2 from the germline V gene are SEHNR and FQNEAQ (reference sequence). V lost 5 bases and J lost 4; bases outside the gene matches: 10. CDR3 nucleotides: TGTGCCAGCAGCCACCGGGACAGGGAGAGGTCAGATACGCAGTATTTT. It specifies CASSHRDRERSDTQYF.

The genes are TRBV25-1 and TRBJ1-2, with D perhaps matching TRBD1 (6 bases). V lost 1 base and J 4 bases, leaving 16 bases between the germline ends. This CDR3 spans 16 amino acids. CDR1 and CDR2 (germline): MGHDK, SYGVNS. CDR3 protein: CASSESTRKQGYGYTF. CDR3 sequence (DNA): TGTGCCAGCAGTGAATCGACCCGAAAACAGGGCTATGGCTACACCTTC.

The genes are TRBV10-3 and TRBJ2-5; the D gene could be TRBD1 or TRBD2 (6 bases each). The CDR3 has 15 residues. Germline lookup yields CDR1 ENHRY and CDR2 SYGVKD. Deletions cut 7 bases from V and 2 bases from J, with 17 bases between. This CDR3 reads CAINPDGGLQETQYF. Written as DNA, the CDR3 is TGTGCCATCAACCCCGACGGGGGCCTACAAGAGACCCAGTACTTC.

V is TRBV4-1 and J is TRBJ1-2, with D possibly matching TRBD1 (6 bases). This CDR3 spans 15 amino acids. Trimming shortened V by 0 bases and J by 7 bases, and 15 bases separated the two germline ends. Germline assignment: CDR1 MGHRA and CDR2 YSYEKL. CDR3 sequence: CASSQEGGGGGGYTF. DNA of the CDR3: TGCGCCAGCAGCCAAGAAGGGGGTGGTGGCGGTGGCTACACCTTC.

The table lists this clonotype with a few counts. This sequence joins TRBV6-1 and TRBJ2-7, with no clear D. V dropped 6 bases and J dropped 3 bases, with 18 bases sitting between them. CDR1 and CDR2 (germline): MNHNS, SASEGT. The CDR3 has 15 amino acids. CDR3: CASSDKPYPDYEQYF. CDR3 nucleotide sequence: TGTGCCAGCAGCGACAAACCCTACCCAGACTACGAGCAGTACTTC.